The next 20 T cell receptor beta chains were all read from a single sample in a study of T-cell reconstitution after alpha-beta-depleted transplantation in children. Unique molecular identifiers were used in preparing the TCRbeta library. MiXCR, applied by TCRdb to the PCR reads, yields one record per CDR3 protein. The table shows 190,000 or so distinct CDR3 sequences, with roughly 6.3% occurring only once. The sequencing used PBMCs, collected before TCRalphabeta/CD19-depleted stem cell transplant. The receptors here all came from a girl younger than two with combined immunodeficiency, due to receive a stem cell transplant.

This clonotype was recorded at least ten times. The chain carries TRBV5-1 and TRBJ1-1; D not resolved. Germline CDR1 reads SGHRS; CDR2 reads YFSETQ. The V end lost 3 bases, the J end lost 9 bases, and 15 bases lay between the germline ends. The CDR3 runs 13 residues. CDR3 loop: CASSSGPPRKAFF. As DNA, the CDR3 is TGCGCCAGCAGCTCGGGTCCGCCAAGGAAAGCTTTCTTT. The full variable domain, with the rest looked up from reference TRBV5-1 and TRBJ1-1, is KAGVTQTPRYLIKTRGQQVTLSCSPISGHRSVSWYQQTPGQGLQFLFEYFSETQRNKGNFPGRFSGRQFSNSRSEMNVSTLELGDSALYLCASSSGPPRKAFFGQGTRLTVV.

The genes are TRBV6-6 and TRBJ2-1; D is possibly TRBD1 (5 bases). Germline V gives CDR1 MNHNY, CDR2 SVGAGI (reference sequence). The CDR3 contains 13 residues. Trimming shortened V by 0 bases and J by 13 bases, and 13 bases separated the two germline ends. The CDR3 loop reads CASSYSLQGVQFF. For the CDR3, the DNA is TGTGCCAGCAGTTACTCCCTTCAAGGGGTCCAGTTCTTC.

The rearrangement uses TRBV12-3 or TRBV12-4 and TRBJ2-5, with TRBD2 matching over 12 bases. The CDR3 totals 18 residues. V was clipped by 4 bases and J by 0 bases; unmatched bases: 9. DNA for the CDR3: TGTGCCAGCAGTTCGTCCGGGACTAGCGGGTCTTACCAAGAGACCCAGTACTTC. This translates into CASSSSGTSGSYQETQYF.

This rearrangement joins TRBV7-8 to TRBJ2-7; D unclear. This CDR3 comprises 14 residues. In germline, CDR1 is SGHVS, CDR2 FQNEAQ. V gave up 2 bases and J gave up 5 bases, with 13 bases separating them. The CDR3 bases are TGTGCCAGCAGCTTATATGCATCCTATAACGAGCAGTACTTC. Its protein product is CASSLYASYNEQYF.

At least ten counts were recorded for this clonotype. This chain uses TRBV20-1 with TRBJ2-1; D is perhaps TRBD1 (6 bases). Between the trimmed V and J ends, which lost 0 bases and 8 bases, there was a span of 20 bases. The CDR3 loop spans 16 amino acids. The germline V gene has CDR1 DFQATT and CDR2 SNEGSKA (reference sequence). The CDR3 spells CSARDLQGPNFYEQFF. CDR3 coding DNA: TGCAGTGCTAGAGATTTGCAGGGGCCAAATTTCTATGAGCAGTTCTTC.

Many counts were recorded for this clonotype. The rearrangement links TRBV27 to TRBJ2-3; D is possibly TRBD2 (5 bases). From germline, CDR1 is MNHEY and CDR2 SMNVEV (reference sequence). Trimming shortened V by 3 bases and J by 3 bases, and 16 bases separated the two germline ends. This CDR3 has 16 residues. The CDR3 bases are TGTGCCAGCAGTTTGACGACAATAGGAGGTACAGATACGCAGTATTTT. Protein product: CASSLTTIGGTDTQYF.

This clonotype was seen many times. The chain combines TRBV29-1 with TRBJ1-5; 9 positions match TRBD1. The CDR3 is made up of 13 amino acids. Germline assignment: CDR1 SQVTM and CDR2 ANQGSEA. Trimming at V came to 6 bases and at J to 10 bases, leaving 10 bases not matched to a gene. Written as DNA, the CDR3 is TGCAGCGTAGCGACAGGGGGAGTTCCACCCCAGCATTTT. Protein product: CSVATGGVPPQHF.

This clonotype was observed at least ten times. The chain employs TRBV29-1 and TRBJ2-1; 10 nucleotides match TRBD1. The CDR3 consists of 17 residues. Germline CDR1 SQVTM, CDR2 ANQGSEA. Losses at the gene ends were 0 bases for V and 7 bases for J; bases not matched to a gene: 12. The CDR3 DNA reads TGCAGCGTTGAAGACCCGGGACAGGGGATTTTCCCTAATGAGCAGTTCTTC. It specifies CSVEDPGQGIFPNEQFF.

This clonotype was recorded at least ten times. The J gene is TRBJ1-2, the V gene TRBV2, with D maybe TRBD1 (6 bases). Germline lookup yields CDR1 SNHLY and CDR2 FYNNEI. Trimming took 10 bases from V and 3 from J, leaving 21 bases between them. The CDR3 runs to 15 residues. The CDR3 DNA reads as TGTGCCATACTTTGTATACAGGGTTCGGACTATGGCTACACCTTC. Translated: CAILCIQGSDYGYTF.

This clonotype was seen repeatedly, ten times or more. The rearrangement joins TRBV7-6 to TRBJ2-5, with D possibly TRBD2 on 6 matching bases. V was shortened by 5 bases and J by 4 bases, with 17 bases between the two germline ends. Germline V gene sequence: CDR1 SGHVS, CDR2 FNYEAQ. This CDR3 spans 15 amino acids. The CDR3 nucleotides are TGTGCCAGCAGCATGTACTGGGGGGTCGGAGAGACCCAGTACTTC. It codes for CASSMYWGVGETQYF. The full variable domain, rest sourced from reference TRBV7-6 and TRBJ2-5, is GAGVSQSPRYKVTKRGQDVALRCDPISGHVSLYWYRQALGQGPEFLTYFNYEAQQDKSGLPNDRFSAERPEGSISTLTIQRTEQRDSAMYRCASSMYWGVGETQYFGPGTRLLVL.

There are many counts of this clonotype. One end of the junction varies from germline; a read error may be responsible. The chain joins TRBV7-7 to TRBJ2-3; TRBD2 might be the D (5 bases). Germline V gene lookup returns CDR1 SSHAT and CDR2 FNYEAQ (reference sequence). The CDR3 consists of 16 residues. The CDR3 sequence is CASSPLAGLISDTQYF. The CDR3 DNA sequence: TGTGCTAGCAGCCCCCTGGCGGGCCTTATTTCGGATACGCAGTATTTT.

The chain recombines TRBV7-8 with TRBJ2-6; 7 bases fit TRBD1. J gave up 0 bases and V 1 base, and 9 bases lay outside the gene matches. The CDR3 sequence is 19 residues long. Per the germline V gene, CDR1 is SGHVS and CDR2 is FQNEAQ. As DNA, the CDR3 is TGTGCCAGCAGCTTAGATTCATGGACAGGTGACTCTGGGGCCAACGTCCTGACTTTC. It codes for CASSLDSWTGDSGANVLTF. Full variable domain (outside the CDR3, taken from reference TRBV7-8 and TRBJ2-6): GAGVSQSPRYKVAKRGQDVALRCDPISGHVSLFWYQQALGQGPEFLTYFQNEAQLDKSGLPSDRFFAERPEGSVSTLKIQRTQQEDSAVYLCASSLDSWTGDSGANVLTFGAGSRLTVL.

This clonotype was found many times. The V gene is TRBV19, the J gene TRBJ2-7; weak D call: TRBD1 (5 bases). Per the germline V gene, CDR1 is LNHDA and CDR2 is SQIVND (reference sequence). The V and J ends lost 3 bases and 5 bases respectively, with 11 bases between them. The CDR3 spans 13 residues. The DNA for the CDR3 is TGTGCCAGTAGTATTCAGGGAAAGAACGAGCAGTACTTC. Translation: CASSIQGKNEQYF. The entire variable domain, with the rest obtained from reference TRBV19 and TRBJ2-7, is as follows: DGGITQSPKYLFRKEGQNVTLSCEQNLNHDAMYWYRQDPGQGLRLIYYSQIVNDFQKGDIAEGYSVSREKKESFPLTVTSAQKNPTAFYLCASSIQGKNEQYFGPGTRLTVT.

This clonotype has a count of ten or more. CDR3 in amino acids: CASSPFVPDTQYF. In DNA form, the CDR3 reads TGTGCCAGCAGCCCCTTTGTTCCGGATACGCAGTATTTT. The rearrangement joins TRBV12-3 or TRBV12-4 to TRBJ2-3; D remains ambiguous. Between the trimmed V and J ends, which lost 6 bases and 6 bases, there was a span of 13 bases. This CDR3 has 13 residues.

This clonotype appeared many times. This chain connects TRBV3-1 to TRBJ2-5, with D possibly matching TRBD2 (6 bases). V shed 4 bases and J shed 2 bases, with 14 bases lying between them. The CDR3 has 15 residues. The germline V gene encodes CDR1 LGHDT and CDR2 YNNKEL (reference sequence). Here the CDR3 DNA reads TGTGCCAGCAGCCCCCGGAGGGGAGGACAAGAGACCCAGTACTTC. This codes for CASSPRRGGQETQYF.

This clonotype was seen many times. V is TRBV28 and J is TRBJ2-7; 7 nucleotides agree with TRBD1. With V trimmed by 2 bases and J by 3 bases, 7 bases remained unmatched. CDR3 length: 15 amino acids. Looked up from germline, CDR1 is MDHEN and CDR2 is SYDVKM. CDR3 nucleotides: TGTGCCAGCAGTTTAAGTCGGACAGGCCACTACGAGCAGTACTTC. It yields the protein CASSLSRTGHYEQYF.

In its sample, this clonotype was seen many times. This CDR3 reads CASTSGKNIQYF. The CDR3, as DNA: TGTGCGTCGACCTCAGGCAAAAACATTCAGTACTTC. This rearrangement joins TRBV6-5 to TRBJ2-4; D gene ambiguous. Per germline, CDR1 MNHEY and CDR2 SVGAGI. The CDR3 is made up of 12 amino acids.

In this sample, this clonotype turned up many times. The V and J genes are TRBV12-3 or TRBV12-4 and TRBJ1-2; D gene ambiguous. The CDR3 runs to 13 residues. The germline V and J ends were trimmed by 5 bases and 2 bases, with 9 bases remaining between them. DNA of the CDR3: TGTGCCAGCAGTCCCACAGAAAACTATGGCTACACCTTC. Amino acid sequence: CASSPTENYGYTF.

This clonotype appeared many times. This sequence joins TRBV28 and TRBJ2-3; D is perhaps TRBD2 (6 bases). Germline V gene lookup returns CDR1 MDHEN and CDR2 SYDVKM. The V end lost 3 bases, the J end lost 7 bases, and 14 bases lay between the germline ends. The CDR3 has 14 residues. Here the CDR3 DNA reads TGTGCCAGCAGTTTTCGGACGGGAGCCAATACGCAGTATTTT. Translating it yields CASSFRTGANTQYF. Variable domain in full (rest from reference TRBV28 and TRBJ2-3): DVKVTQSSRYLVKRTGEKVFLECVQDMDHENMFWYRQDPGLGLRLIYFSYDVKMKEKGDIPEGYSVSREKKERFSLILESASTNQTSMYLCASSFRTGANTQYFGPGTRLTVL.

This clonotype appeared many times. This chain links TRBV29-1 with TRBJ2-7; D is ambiguous. CDR3 size: 13 residues. Trimming pared 2 bases from V and 0 bases from J, leaving 8 bases between. Germline CDR1 SQVTM, CDR2 ANQGSEA. The CDR3 spells CSVERASSYEQYF. The CDR3 coding sequence is TGCAGCGTTGAACGGGCGTCCTCCTACGAGCAGTACTTC.